The 26 T cell receptor beta chains in this list originate from one sample, sequenced in a study of blood T cell repertoires in COVID-19. Method: immunoSEQ multiplex PCR; TCRdb's copy keeps in-frame clones and lacks some. Of roughly 120,000 clones detected, 80% to 90% appear once; the ten largest clones hold 7.9%. Input material: peripheral blood. The receptors were sampled from a man aged 65 to 85 who had recovered from COVID-19.

This clone was seen a handful of times. The rearrangement links TRBV7-2 to TRBJ1-3; D is ambiguous. Trimming removed 4 bases from V and 0 bases from J, with 4 bases in between. Germline V gene sequence: CDR1 SGHTA, CDR2 FQGNSA. The CDR3 is made up of 13 amino acids. This chain's CDR3 is CASSSSSGNTIYF. The CDR3, as DNA: TGTGCCAGCAGCTCGAGCTCTGGAAACACCATATATTTT.

The V gene is TRBV18, the J gene TRBJ1-6; 8 nucleotides match TRBD1. From germline, CDR1 is KGHSH and CDR2 LQKENI. The J segment lost 7 bases and the V segment lost 5 bases, leaving 7 bases of the junction unmatched. The CDR3 loop spans 15 amino acids. The CDR3 nucleotides read TGTGCCAGCTCAACTCAGGGGGCCGGAAATTCACCCCTCCACTTT. Translated: CASSTQGAGNSPLHF.

V and J are TRBV4-2 and TRBJ2-3; 12 bases fit TRBD2. Germline CDR1 is LGHNA and CDR2 is YNFKEQ. The CDR3 loop spans 19 amino acids. J was trimmed by 1 base and V by 0 bases; bases with no gene match: 8. The CDR3 is CASSQDLASGRARTDTQYF. The CDR3 region has the DNA TGTGCCAGCAGCCAAGATTTGGCTAGCGGGAGGGCCCGCACAGATACGCAGTATTTT.

The V and J genes are TRBV7-2 and TRBJ2-7; D might be TRBD2 (6 bases). V was pared by 1 base and J by 0 bases, with 13 bases between. Looked up from germline, CDR1 is SGHTA and CDR2 is FQGNSA. The CDR3 has 16 amino acids. CDR3 sequence: CASSLVVGLASYEQYF. The CDR3 bases are TGTGCCAGCAGCTTAGTTGTGGGACTCGCCTCCTACGAGCAGTACTTC.

The chain uses TRBV5-4 and TRBJ2-7, with 7 bases lining up with TRBD1. The CDR3 covers 14 residues. Germline trimming cut 3 bases from V and 3 bases from J; bases unmatched to any gene: 6. Germline CDR1 reads SGHNT; CDR2 reads YYREEE (reference sequence). The CDR3 protein is CASSSTGEFYEQYF. The CDR3 region has the DNA TGTGCCAGCAGCTCCACAGGGGAGTTCTACGAGCAGTACTTC. The variable domain in full, with the rest retrieved from reference TRBV5-4 and TRBJ2-7, is ETGVTQSPTHLIKTRGQQVTLRCSSQSGHNTVSWYQQALGQGPQFIFQYYREEENGRGNFPPRFSGLQFPNYSSELNVNALELDDSALYLCASSSTGEFYEQYFGPGTRLTVT.

This rearrangement joins TRBV2 to TRBJ2-7; 8 bases align to TRBD1. The CDR3 runs to 14 residues. Germline-derived CDR1 and CDR2 are SNHLY and FYNNEI. With V trimmed by 4 bases and J by 2 bases, 4 bases remained unmatched. The CDR3 DNA is TGTGCCAGCAGTGGGACAGGGAGTCCCTACGAGCAGTACTTC. This sequence encodes CASSGTGSPYEQYF.

The table lists this clone with many counts. The V and J genes are TRBV11-3 and TRBJ2-3; 14 positions agree with TRBD2. The CDR3 is 17 amino acids. J lost 4 bases, V lost 4 bases, and 7 bases had no gene match. Germline V gives CDR1 SGHNT, CDR2 YENEEA. CDR3 residues: CASSSGLAGGYSDTQYF. The CDR3 DNA reads TGTGCCAGCAGCTCCGGACTAGCGGGGGGATACTCAGATACGCAGTATTTT.

The CDR3 DNA follows: TGTGCCAGCAGAAATAGCGGGCCTACCTACGAGCAGTACTTC. This encodes CASRNSGPTYEQYF. The V and J genes are TRBV25-1 and TRBJ2-7, with TRBD2 matching over 7 bases. This CDR3 has 14 amino acids. The germline V gene encodes CDR1 MGHDK and CDR2 SYGVNS. The trim removed 6 bases at V and 2 bases at J, leaving 7 bases unmatched.

The chain couples TRBV10-3 to TRBJ1-2; 9 nucleotides agree with TRBD1. The CDR3 consists of 16 residues. The trim removed 3 bases at V and 3 bases at J, leaving 8 bases unmatched. Germline loops: CDR1 ENHRY, CDR2 SYGVKD. In nucleotides, the CDR3 is TGTGCCATCAGTGACACCCTACAGGGGGCCTACTATGGCTACACCTTC. This codes for CAISDTLQGAYYGYTF.

The rearrangement uses TRBV5-1 and TRBJ2-2; 9 positions agree with TRBD1. The CDR3 is 15 amino acids. V shed 3 bases, J shed 7 bases, and the junction held 7 bases outside the gene matches. Germline V gene sequence: CDR1 SGHRS, CDR2 YFSETQ. CDR3 nucleotides: TGCGCCAGCAGCTGGGGACAGGGAGAGGGCGGGGAGCTGTTTTTT. This encodes CASSWGQGEGGELFF.

This chain links TRBV7-9 with TRBJ2-1; no reliable D call. CDR1 is SEHNR and CDR2 is FQNEAQ in the germline V gene (reference sequence). CDR3 length: 11 residues. V was shortened by 3 bases and J by 8 bases, with 5 bases between the two germline ends. DNA for the CDR3: TGTGCCAGCAGCTTCTCAGATGAGCAGTTCTTC. It codes for CASSFSDEQFF.

V is TRBV5-4 and J is TRBJ1-2; TRBD1 is a possible D gene (5 bases). This CDR3 is 15 amino acids long. V gave up 5 bases and J gave up 1 base, with 15 bases separating them. The germline V gene has CDR1 SGHNT and CDR2 YYREEE (reference sequence). As DNA, the CDR3 is TGTGCCAGCAGACAGGAAGGGCTTTATAACTATGGCTACACCTTC. This gives the protein CASRQEGLYNYGYTF.

This sequence joins TRBV29-1 and TRBJ2-7, with a tentative D call TRBD1 (6 bases). V lost 3 bases to trimming and J lost 4 bases, with 13 bases between them. The germline gives CDR1 SQVTM, CDR2 ANQGSEA. The CDR3 spans 13 residues. The CDR3 region is CSVDYQGGYEQYF. In nucleotides, the CDR3 is TGCAGCGTTGATTACCAAGGGGGTTACGAGCAGTACTTC.

This clone was found a few times. The rearrangement links TRBV7-9 to TRBJ1-6; the match to TRBD1 covers 9 bases. V was clipped by 2 bases and J by 7 bases; unmatched bases: 6. CDR3 length: 16 amino acids. Germline lookup yields CDR1 SEHNR and CDR2 FQNEAQ (reference sequence). This CDR3 is CASSLRWDRANSPLHF. CDR3 DNA sequence: TGTGCCAGCAGCTTACGATGGGACAGGGCGAATTCACCCCTCCACTTT.

The rearrangement links TRBV2 to TRBJ1-1; D is unresolved. The CDR3 length is 13 residues. Trimming took 6 bases from V and 0 from J, leaving 8 bases between them. The germline V gene has CDR1 SNHLY and CDR2 FYNNEI. The CDR3 DNA reads as TGTGCCAGCAGAAGGAGCATGAACACTGAAGCTTTCTTT. Translated: CASRRSMNTEAFF.

The chain links TRBV7-6 to TRBJ2-4; no reliable D call. V was cut by 5 bases and J by 5 bases, with 16 bases left in between. The CDR3 contains 15 residues. Germline values: CDR1 SGHVS, CDR2 FNYEAQ. The CDR3 DNA is TGTGCCAGCAGCCGAGGCCCCTCTGCGGAAAACATTCAGTACTTC. It encodes CASSRGPSAENIQYF.

This clone was picked up one time. The chain joins TRBV6-4 to TRBJ1-6, with D uncertain. The CDR3 sequence is 13 residues long. V was pared by 4 bases and J by 12 bases, with 13 bases between. Germline CDR1 reads MRHNA; CDR2 reads SNTAGT. CDR3 protein: CASSAERAGPLHF. CDR3 nucleotides: TGTGCCAGCAGTGCGGAGCGAGCGGGACCCCTCCACTTT.

Comments on this clone: Without the conserved terminal phenylalanine or tryptophan, this CDR3 likely stems from a read error. Because the CDR3's place on the DNA is in doubt, the DNA is left out and the CDR3 is given as listed by TCRdb. CDR3 protein: CASSESGRL. The genes are TRBV25-1 and TRBJ2-7; the table gives TRBD2 as D, unverified against the DNA. Germline CDR1 and CDR2: MGHDK and SYGVNS. The CDR3 has 9 amino acids, counting both end residues.

This clone has just a few counts. The CDR3 region is CSVQTGAYEQYF. CDR3 in DNA: TGCAGCGTTCAGACAGGGGCCTACGAGCAGTACTTC. The J gene is TRBJ2-7, the V gene TRBV29-1; 8 nucleotides align to TRBD1. The trim removed 5 bases at V and 2 bases at J, leaving 2 bases unmatched. The CDR3 runs to 12 residues. CDR1 is SQVTM and CDR2 is ANQGSEA in the germline V gene.

The V and J genes are TRBV28 and TRBJ2-3; a weak D match, TRBD2 (5 bases). Per the germline V gene, CDR1 is MDHEN and CDR2 is SYDVKM. The V end was cut by 4 bases, the J end by 0 bases, with 20 bases between. The CDR3 length is 18 residues. The CDR3 DNA is TGTGCCAGCAGTTCCCGGGGAGCCTCTTCTATTAGCACAGATACGCAGTATTTT. Translating gives CASSSRGASSISTDTQYF.

The chain couples TRBV7-3 to TRBJ2-5, with 8 nucleotides matching TRBD1. This CDR3 is 17 amino acids long. Germline CDR1 is SGHTA and CDR2 is FQGTGA. V gave up 2 bases and J gave up 2 bases; unmatched junction bases: 10. CDR3 sequence reads: CASSLVAGHRGQETQYF. The CDR3 nucleotides are TGTGCCAGCAGCTTAGTCGCCGGACACAGGGGGCAAGAGACCCAGTACTTC.

CDR3 in DNA: TGCGCCAGCAGCCCCGGGACTAGCGGGACGTACAATGAGCAGTTCTTC. This gives the protein CASSPGTSGTYNEQFF. The chain has TRBV5-1 and TRBJ2-1; TRBD2 matches at 13 bases. Unmatched junction bases numbered 5, after V lost 4 bases and J lost 4 bases. The CDR3 has 16 residues. The germline CDR1 and CDR2 sequences are SGHRS and YFSETQ. The full variable domain, its missing parts supplied by reference TRBV5-1 and TRBJ2-1, is KAGVTQTPRYLIKTRGQQVTLSCSPISGHRSVSWYQQTPGQGLQFLFEYFSETQRNKGNFPGRFSGRQFSNSRSEMNVSTLELGDSALYLCASSPGTSGTYNEQFFGPGTRLTVL.

The chain couples TRBV19 to TRBJ2-5; 8 bases agree with TRBD1. Germline trimming cut 5 bases from V and 5 bases from J; bases unmatched to any gene: 7. Germline V gene lookup returns CDR1 LNHDA and CDR2 SQIVND (reference sequence). This CDR3 contains 14 residues. This CDR3 is CASSESRGLETQYF. The CDR3, as DNA: TGTGCCAGTAGTGAAAGCAGGGGGCTGGAGACCCAGTACTTC. Filled out from reference TRBV19 and TRBJ2-5, the complete variable domain reads DGGITQSPKYLFRKEGQNVTLSCEQNLNHDAMYWYRQDPGQGLRLIYYSQIVNDFQKGDIAEGYSVSREKKESFPLTVTSAQKNPTAFYLCASSESRGLETQYFGPGTRLLVL.

The rearrangement joins TRBV27 to TRBJ2-1, with D maybe TRBD2 (5 bases). Germline CDR1 MNHEY, CDR2 SMNVEV (reference sequence). V was pared by 3 bases and J by 6 bases, with 18 bases between. This CDR3 spans 16 amino acids. The CDR3 DNA is TGTGCCAGCAGTTTTCGCGCGTTGGGGAGTAGCAATGAGCAGTTCTTC. This encodes CASSFRALGSSNEQFF.

This clone was found once. The chain has TRBV28 and TRBJ1-4; no definite D call. V lost 7 bases to trimming and J lost 11 bases, with 23 bases between them. There are 15 residues in the CDR3. Looked up from germline, CDR1 is MDHEN and CDR2 is SYDVKM. CDR3 bases: TGTGCCAGCACCCTTCCGGACTCCCGGGGAGGGAAACTGTTTTTT. Amino acid sequence: CASTLPDSRGGKLFF.

A few counts support this clone. The J gene is TRBJ2-2, the V gene TRBV5-1; 11 bases line up with TRBD1. CDR1 and CDR2 from the germline V gene are SGHRS and YFSETQ. The CDR3 runs to 15 residues. V shed 4 bases and J 4 bases; nucleotides not matched to a gene: 3. CDR3 region: CASSGGQGGTGELFF. The CDR3 DNA follows: TGCGCCAGCAGCGGGGGACAGGGGGGCACCGGGGAGCTGTTTTTT.